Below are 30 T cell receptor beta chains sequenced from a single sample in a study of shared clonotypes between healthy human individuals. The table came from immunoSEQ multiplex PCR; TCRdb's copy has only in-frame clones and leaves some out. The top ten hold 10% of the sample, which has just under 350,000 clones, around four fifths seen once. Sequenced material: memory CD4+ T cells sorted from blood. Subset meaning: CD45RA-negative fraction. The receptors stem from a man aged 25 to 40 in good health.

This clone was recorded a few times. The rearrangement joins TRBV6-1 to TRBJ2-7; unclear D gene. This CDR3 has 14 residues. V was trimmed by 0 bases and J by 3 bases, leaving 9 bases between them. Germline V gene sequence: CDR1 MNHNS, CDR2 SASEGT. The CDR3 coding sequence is TGTGCCAGCAGTGAAGCGGGCAAGCGCTACGAGCAGTACTTC. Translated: CASSEAGKRYEQYF.

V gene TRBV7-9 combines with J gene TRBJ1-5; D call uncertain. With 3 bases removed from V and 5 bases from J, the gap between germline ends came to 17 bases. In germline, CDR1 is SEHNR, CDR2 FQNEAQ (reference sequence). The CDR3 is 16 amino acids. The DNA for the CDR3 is TGTGCCAGCAGCTTCCAGGTGGGCCCGTTTGATCAGCCCCAGCATTTT. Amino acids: CASSFQVGPFDQPQHF. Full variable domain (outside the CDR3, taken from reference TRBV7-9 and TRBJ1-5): DTGVSQNPRHKITKRGQNVTFRCDPISEHNRLYWYRQTLGQGPEFLTYFQNEAQLEKSRLLSDRFSAERPKGSFSTLEIQRTEQGDSAMYLCASSFQVGPFDQPQHFGDGTRLSIL.

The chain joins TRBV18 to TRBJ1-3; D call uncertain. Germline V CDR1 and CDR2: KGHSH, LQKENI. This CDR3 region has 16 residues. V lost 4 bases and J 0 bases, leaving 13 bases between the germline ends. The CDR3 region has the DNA TGTGCCAGCTCACTCCCGCCGGGCCGCTCTGGAAACACCATATATTTT. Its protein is CASSLPPGRSGNTIYF.

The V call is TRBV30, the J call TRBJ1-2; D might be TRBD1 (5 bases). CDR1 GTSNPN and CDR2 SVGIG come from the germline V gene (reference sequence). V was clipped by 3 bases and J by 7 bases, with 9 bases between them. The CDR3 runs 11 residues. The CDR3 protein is CAWSWTIGYTF. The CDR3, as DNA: TGTGCCTGGAGCTGGACAATTGGCTACACCTTC. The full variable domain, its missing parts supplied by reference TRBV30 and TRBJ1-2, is SQTIHQWPATLVQPVGSPLSLECTVEGTSNPNLYWYRQAAGRGLQLLFYSVGIGQISSEVPQNLSASRPQDRQFILSSKKLLLSDSGFYLCAWSWTIGYTFGSGTRLTVV.

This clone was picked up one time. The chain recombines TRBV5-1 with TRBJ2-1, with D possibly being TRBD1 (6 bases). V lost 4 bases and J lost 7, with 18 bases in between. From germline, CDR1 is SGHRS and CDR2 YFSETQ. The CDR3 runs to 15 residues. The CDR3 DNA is TGCGCCAGCAGCCCCCTGGGGGCTGCCTCGAATGAGCAGTTCTTC. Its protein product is CASSPLGAASNEQFF.

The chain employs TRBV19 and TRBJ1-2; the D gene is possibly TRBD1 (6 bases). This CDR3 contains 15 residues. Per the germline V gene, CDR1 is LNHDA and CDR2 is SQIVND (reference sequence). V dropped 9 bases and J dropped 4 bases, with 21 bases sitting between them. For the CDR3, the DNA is TGTGCCAGCCAAAGGAGCAGGGGAATTATCTATGGCTACACCTTC. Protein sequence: CASQRSRGIIYGYTF. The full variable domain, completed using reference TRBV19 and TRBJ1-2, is DGGITQSPKYLFRKEGQNVTLSCEQNLNHDAMYWYRQDPGQGLRLIYYSQIVNDFQKGDIAEGYSVSREKKESFPLTVTSAQKNPTAFYLCASQRSRGIIYGYTFGSGTRLTVV.

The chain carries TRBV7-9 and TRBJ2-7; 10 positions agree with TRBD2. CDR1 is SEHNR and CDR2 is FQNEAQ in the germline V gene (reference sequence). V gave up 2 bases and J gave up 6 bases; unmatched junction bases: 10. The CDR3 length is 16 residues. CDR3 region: CASSLSLAGATPEQYF. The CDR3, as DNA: TGTGCCAGCAGCTTAAGCCTAGCGGGAGCCACCCCCGAGCAGTACTTC.

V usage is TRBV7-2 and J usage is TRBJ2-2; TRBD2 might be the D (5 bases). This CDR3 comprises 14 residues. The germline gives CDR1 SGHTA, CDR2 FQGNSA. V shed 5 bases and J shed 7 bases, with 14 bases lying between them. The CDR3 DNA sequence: TGTGCCAGCAGCATTAAGCGGACTTTCGGGGAGCTGTTTTTT. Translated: CASSIKRTFGELFF.

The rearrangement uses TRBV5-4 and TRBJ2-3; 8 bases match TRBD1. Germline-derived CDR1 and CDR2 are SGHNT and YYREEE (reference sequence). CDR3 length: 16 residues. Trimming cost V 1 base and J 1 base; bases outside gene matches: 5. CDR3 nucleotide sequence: TGTGCCAGCAGCTTGTATTTGACAGGGGGCACAGATACGCAGTATTTT. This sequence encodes CASSLYLTGGTDTQYF.

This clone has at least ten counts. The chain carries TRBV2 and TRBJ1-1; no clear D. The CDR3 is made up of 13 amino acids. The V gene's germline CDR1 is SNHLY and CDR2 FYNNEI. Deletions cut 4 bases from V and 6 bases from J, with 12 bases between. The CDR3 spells CASSAIGVPEAFF. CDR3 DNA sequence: TGTGCCAGCAGTGCAATCGGAGTACCTGAAGCTTTCTTT. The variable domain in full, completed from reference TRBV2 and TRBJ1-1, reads EPEVTQTPSHQVTQMGQEVILRCVPISNHLYFYWYRQILGQKVEFLVSFYNNEISEKSEIFDDQFSVERPDGSNFTLKIRSTKLEDSAMYFCASSAIGVPEAFFGQGTRLTVV.

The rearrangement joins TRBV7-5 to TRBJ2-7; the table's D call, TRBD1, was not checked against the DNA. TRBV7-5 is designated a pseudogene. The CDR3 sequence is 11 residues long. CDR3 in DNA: TGTGTCAGAAGCGAACACCGCGAGCAGTACTTC. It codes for CVRSEHREQYF.

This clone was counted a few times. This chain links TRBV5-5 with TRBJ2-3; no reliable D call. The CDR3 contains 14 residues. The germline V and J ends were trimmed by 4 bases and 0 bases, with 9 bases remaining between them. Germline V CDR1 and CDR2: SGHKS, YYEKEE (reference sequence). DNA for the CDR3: TGTGCCAGCAGCATCTACCACAGCACAGATACGCAGTATTTT. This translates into CASSIYHSTDTQYF.

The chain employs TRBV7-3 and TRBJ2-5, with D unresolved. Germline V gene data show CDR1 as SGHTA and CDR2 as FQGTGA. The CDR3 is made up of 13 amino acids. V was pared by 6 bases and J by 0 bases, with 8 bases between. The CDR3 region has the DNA TGTGCCAGCAGTCCACAGTACCAAGAGACCCAGTACTTC. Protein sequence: CASSPQYQETQYF.

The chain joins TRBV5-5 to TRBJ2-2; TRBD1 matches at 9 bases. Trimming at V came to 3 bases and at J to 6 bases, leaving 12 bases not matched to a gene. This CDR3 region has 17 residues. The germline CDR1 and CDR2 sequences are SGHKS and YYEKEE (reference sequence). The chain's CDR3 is CASSYRGQDLKAGELFF. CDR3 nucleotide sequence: TGTGCCAGCAGCTACAGGGGGCAGGATCTTAAAGCCGGGGAGCTGTTTTTT.

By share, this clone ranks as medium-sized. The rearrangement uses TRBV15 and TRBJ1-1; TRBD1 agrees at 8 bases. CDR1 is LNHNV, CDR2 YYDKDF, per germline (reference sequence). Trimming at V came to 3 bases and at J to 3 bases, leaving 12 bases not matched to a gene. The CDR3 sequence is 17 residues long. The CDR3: CATSRVRDRRGDTEAFF. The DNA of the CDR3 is TGTGCCACCAGCAGGGTCCGGGACAGGAGGGGGGACACTGAAGCTTTCTTT.

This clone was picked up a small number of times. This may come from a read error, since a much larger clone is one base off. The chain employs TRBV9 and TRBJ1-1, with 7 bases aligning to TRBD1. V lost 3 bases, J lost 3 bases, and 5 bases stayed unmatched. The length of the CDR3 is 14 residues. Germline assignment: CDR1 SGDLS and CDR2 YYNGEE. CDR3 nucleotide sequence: TGTGCCAGCAGCGGGGGACAGACTTACACTGAAGCTTTCTTT. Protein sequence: CASSGGQTYTEAFF. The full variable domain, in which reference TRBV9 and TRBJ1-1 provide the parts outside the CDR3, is DSGVTQTPKHLITATGQRVTLRCSPRSGDLSVYWYQQSLDQGLQFLIQYYNGEERAKGNILERFSAQQFPDLHSELNLSSLELGDSALYFCASSGGQTYTEAFFGQGTRLTVV.

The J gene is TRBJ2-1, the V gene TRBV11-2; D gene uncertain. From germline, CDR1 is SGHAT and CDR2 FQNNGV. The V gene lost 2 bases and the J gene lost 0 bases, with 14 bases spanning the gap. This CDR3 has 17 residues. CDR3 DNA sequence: TGTGCCAGCAGCTTATGGTCCCGAGGTGCCTCCTACAATGAGCAGTTCTTC. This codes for CASSLWSRGASYNEQFF. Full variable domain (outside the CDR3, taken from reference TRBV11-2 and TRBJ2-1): EAGVAQSPRYKIIEKRQSVAFWCNPISGHATLYWYQQILGQGPKLLIQFQNNGVVDDSQLPKDRFSAERLKGVDSTLKIQPAKLEDSAVYLCASSLWSRGASYNEQFFGPGTRLTVL.

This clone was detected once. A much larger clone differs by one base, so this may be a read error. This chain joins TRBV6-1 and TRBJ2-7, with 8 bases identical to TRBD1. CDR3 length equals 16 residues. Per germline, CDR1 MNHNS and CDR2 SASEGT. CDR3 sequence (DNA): TGTGCCGGCAGTGTAAACCCAGGGGGCGCCGGCTACGAGCAGTACTTC. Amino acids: CAGSVNPGGAGYEQYF.

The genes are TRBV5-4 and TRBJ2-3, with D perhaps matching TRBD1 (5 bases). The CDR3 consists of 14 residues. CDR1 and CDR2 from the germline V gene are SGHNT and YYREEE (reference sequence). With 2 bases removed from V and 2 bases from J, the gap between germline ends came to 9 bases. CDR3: CASSFDSDTDTQYF. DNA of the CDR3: TGTGCCAGCAGCTTTGACAGCGACACAGATACGCAGTATTTT.

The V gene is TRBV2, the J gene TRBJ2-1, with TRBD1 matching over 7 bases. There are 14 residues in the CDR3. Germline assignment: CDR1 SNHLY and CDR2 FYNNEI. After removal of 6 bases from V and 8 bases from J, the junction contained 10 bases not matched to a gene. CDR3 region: CASSEQGLGDEQFF. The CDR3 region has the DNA TGTGCCAGCAGCGAACAGGGGTTGGGGGATGAGCAGTTCTTC.

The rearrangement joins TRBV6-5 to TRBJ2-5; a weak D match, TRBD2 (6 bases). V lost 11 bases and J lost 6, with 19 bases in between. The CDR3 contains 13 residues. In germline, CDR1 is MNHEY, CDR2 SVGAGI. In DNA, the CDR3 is TGTGCCGCTCGGTCGGGGGATTTGCAGACCCAGTACTTC. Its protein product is CAARSGDLQTQYF.

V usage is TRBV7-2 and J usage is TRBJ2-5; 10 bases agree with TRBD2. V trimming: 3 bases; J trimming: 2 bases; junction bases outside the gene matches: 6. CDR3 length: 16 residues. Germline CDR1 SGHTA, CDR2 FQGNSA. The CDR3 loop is CASSFPTSGTQETQYF. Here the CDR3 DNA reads TGTGCCAGCAGCTTTCCTACTAGCGGGACTCAAGAGACCCAGTACTTC.

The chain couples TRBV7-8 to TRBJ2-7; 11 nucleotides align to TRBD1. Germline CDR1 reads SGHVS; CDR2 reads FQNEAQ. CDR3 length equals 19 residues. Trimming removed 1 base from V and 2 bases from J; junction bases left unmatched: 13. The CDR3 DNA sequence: TGTGCCAGCAGCTTAGTAGGGGCGAGAGGGACAGGGGGGGCCTACGAGCAGTACTTC. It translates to CASSLVGARGTGGAYEQYF.

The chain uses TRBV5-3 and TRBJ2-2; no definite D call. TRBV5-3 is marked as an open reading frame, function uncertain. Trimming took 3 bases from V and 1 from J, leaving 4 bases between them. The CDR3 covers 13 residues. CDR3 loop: CARSWENTGELFF. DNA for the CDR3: TGTGCCAGAAGCTGGGAGAACACCGGGGAGCTGTTTTTT.

CDR3: CASSRGLEANTGELFF. CDR3 DNA: TGTGCCAGCAGCCGAGGACTAGAGGCGAACACCGGGGAGCTGTTTTTT. The chain has TRBV5-8 and TRBJ2-2, with 7 positions matching TRBD2. The CDR3 has 16 amino acids. The V gene end was trimmed by 4 bases and the J gene end by 0 bases; junction bases not matched to a gene: 6. Germline assignment: CDR1 SGHTS and CDR2 YDEGEE.

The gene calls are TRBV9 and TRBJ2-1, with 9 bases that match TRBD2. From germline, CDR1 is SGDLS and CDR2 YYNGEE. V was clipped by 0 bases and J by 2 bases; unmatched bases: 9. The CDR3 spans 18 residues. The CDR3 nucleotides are TGTGCCAGCAGCGTAGGACTAGCGGTAGGTAAAACCTACAATGAGCAGTTCTTC. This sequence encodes CASSVGLAVGKTYNEQFF.

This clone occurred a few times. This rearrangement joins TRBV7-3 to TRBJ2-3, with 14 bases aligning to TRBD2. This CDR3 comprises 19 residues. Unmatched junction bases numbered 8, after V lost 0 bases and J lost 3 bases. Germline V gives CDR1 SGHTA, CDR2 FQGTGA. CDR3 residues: CASSLTFGTSGSITDTQYF. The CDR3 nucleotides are TGTGCCAGCAGCTTAACGTTCGGGACTAGCGGGAGTATTACAGATACGCAGTATTTT.

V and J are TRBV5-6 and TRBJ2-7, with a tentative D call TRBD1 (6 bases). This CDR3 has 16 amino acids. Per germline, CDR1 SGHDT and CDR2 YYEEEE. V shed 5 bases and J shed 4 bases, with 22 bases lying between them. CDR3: CASSPHRVGDSYEQYF. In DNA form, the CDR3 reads TGTGCCAGCAGTCCCCACAGGGTAGGGGATAGTTACGAGCAGTACTTC. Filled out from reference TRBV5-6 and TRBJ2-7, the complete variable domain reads DAGVTQSPTHLIKTRGQQVTLRCSPKSGHDTVSWYQQALGQGPQFIFQYYEEEERQRGNFPDRFSGHQFPNYSSELNVNALLLGDSALYLCASSPHRVGDSYEQYFGPGTRLTVT.

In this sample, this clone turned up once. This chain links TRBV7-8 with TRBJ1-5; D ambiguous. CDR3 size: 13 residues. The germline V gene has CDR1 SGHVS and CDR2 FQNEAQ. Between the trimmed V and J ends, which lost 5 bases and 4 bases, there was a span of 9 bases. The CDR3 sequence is CASSAIINQPQHF. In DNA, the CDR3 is TGTGCCAGCAGCGCCATTATAAATCAGCCCCAGCATTTT.

The CDR3 protein is CASGGGYEKLFF. CDR3 DNA: TGTGCCAGTGGGGGGGGTTATGAAAAACTGTTTTTT. V and J are TRBV2 and TRBJ1-4; TRBD1 is a possible D gene (5 bases). Germline CDR1 and CDR2: SNHLY and FYNNEI. V lost 9 bases and J lost 6, with 11 bases in between. The CDR3 covers 12 residues.